This T cell receptor beta chain was observed in a study of CD8 T cells in Susac syndrome. An input of roughly 0.5 to 1 ug of RNA was subjected to reverse transcription using random hexamers. Amplification of TCR beta CDR3 used immunoSEQ multiplex PCR across 54 Vbeta and 13 Jbeta. From the immunoSEQ multiplex PCR reads, TCRdb called clonotypes with MiXCR, one entry per CDR3 protein. Of about 190,000 distinct CDR3 sequences detected, around 93% appear once; the ten largest clones hold about 0.1%. The CDR3 consists of 10 residues. Per germline, CDR1 SQVTM and CDR2 ANQGSEA. V dropped 3 bases and J dropped 7 bases, with 6 bases sitting between them. Sequencing of TCR beta covered CD8+ and CD4+ T cells obtained from blood. Negative magnetic isolation gave CD8+ and CD4+ cells; FACS enriched CD8+ TEMRA. This clonotype has just one count.

The specimen sequenced was CD4+ T cells from PBMCs. The rearrangement links TRBV29-1 to TRBJ1-2, with D possibly matching TRBD1 (5 bases). This TCR derives from a human donor in good health. CDR3 protein: CSVDRAGYTF. DNA for the CDR3: TGCAGCGTTGACAGGGCTGGCTACACCTTC.